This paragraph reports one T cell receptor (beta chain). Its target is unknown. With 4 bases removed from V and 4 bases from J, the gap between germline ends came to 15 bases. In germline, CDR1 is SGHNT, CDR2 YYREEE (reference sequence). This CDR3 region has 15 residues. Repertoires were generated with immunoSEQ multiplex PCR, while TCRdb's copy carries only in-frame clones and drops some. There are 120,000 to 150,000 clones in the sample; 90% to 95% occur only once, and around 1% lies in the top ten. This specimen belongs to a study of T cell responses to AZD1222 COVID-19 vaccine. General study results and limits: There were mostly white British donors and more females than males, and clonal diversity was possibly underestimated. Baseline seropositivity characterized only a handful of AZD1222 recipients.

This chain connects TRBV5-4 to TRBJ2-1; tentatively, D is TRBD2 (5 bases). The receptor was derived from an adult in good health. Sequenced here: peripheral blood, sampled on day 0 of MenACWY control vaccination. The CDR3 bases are TGTGCCAGCAGCCGCGTATCGCGGGCGTACAATGAGCAGTTCTTC. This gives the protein CASSRVSRAYNEQFF.